The present T cell receptor beta chain was sequenced within a study of T cells after yellow fever vaccination. Only a few counts were recorded for this clonotype. Its matching antigen is unknown. The germline V gene encodes CDR1 SGHAT and CDR2 FQNNGV. The CDR3 totals 14 residues. V was clipped by 0 bases and J by 0 bases, with 5 bases between them. Template switching with 5'RACE generated the TCR cDNA and added a universal primer site and UMIs. One entry per CDR3 protein, called by TCRdb with MiXCR from the 5' RACE reads. Among 450,000 to 600,000 distinct CDR3 sequences listed, about 14% were seen once. Study-wide findings and caveats: Some clonotypes, a small share, were shared between CD4 and CD8 compartments.

Sequencing used PBMCs, obtained on the day of the yellow fever booster vaccination. The chain combines TRBV11-2 with TRBJ1-1; D unclear. The source of this sequence is a man between 25 and 39 years old who received the YFV17D yellow fever vaccine. As DNA, the CDR3 is TGTGCCAGCAGCTTAGATCCCATGAACACTGAAGCTTTCTTT. Translated: CASSLDPMNTEAFF.